Each of the 9 T cell receptor beta chains below was sequenced from the same sample in a study of CD8 T cells in ankylosing spondylitis (dated by TCRdb to about 2017). The library was obtained by 5' RACE. The data were produced on an Illumina HiSeq 2500. Using fastp at Q25 and MiXCR, TCRdb reprocessed the public reads and kept productive beta chains. When rows share a CDR3 protein, they turn into one entry using the most common DNA and genes. Within this sample are over 95,000 distinct CDR3 sequences, with roughly 8.3% of them counted one time only. The leading ten clones occupy 8.5% to 10% of the sample. Sequencing used blood, either unsorted or a sorted T cell fraction (not recorded which). These receptor sequences come from a male donor with ankylosing spondylitis or in good health (not recorded which).

This clonotype was picked up many times. The genes are TRBV5-1 and TRBJ1-5; no clear D gene. Deletions cut 0 bases from V and 3 bases from J, with 7 bases between. This CDR3 comprises 14 residues. CDR1 and CDR2 from the germline V gene are SGHRS and YFSETQ. This chain's CDR3 is CASSLAGINQPQHF. The DNA for the CDR3 is TGCGCCAGCAGCTTGGCGGGGATCAATCAGCCCCAGCATTTT.

The CDR3 sequence: CASLGGGLWETQYF. For the CDR3, the DNA is TGTGCCAGCCTTGGCGGGGGGCTATGGGAGACCCAGTACTTC. The chain combines TRBV28 with TRBJ2-5; 8 bases agree with TRBD2. The CDR3 covers 14 residues. Germline V lookup: CDR1 MDHEN, CDR2 SYDVKM. V lost 8 bases, J lost 5 bases, and 10 bases stayed unmatched.

With regard to this clonotype: Germline is not matched at one junction end, which may reflect a read error. The CDR3 here is CASSPQKGSSGVNVLTF. CDR3 DNA: TGTGCCAGCTCACCACAGAAGGGGAGCTCTGGGGTCAACGTCCTGACTTTC. This sequence joins TRBV18 and TRBJ2-6, with D perhaps matching TRBD1 or TRBD2 (5 bases each). Germline V gene lookup returns CDR1 KGHSH and CDR2 LQKENI. The length of the CDR3 is 17 residues.

This clonotype was picked up many times. This chain links TRBV9 with TRBJ2-3, with TRBD1 as a possible D gene (5 bases). Germline-derived CDR1 and CDR2 are SGDLS and YYNGEE. This CDR3 is 14 amino acids long. V was clipped by 2 bases and J by 4 bases, with 11 bases between them. The CDR3: CASSVFGAPDTQYF. Here the CDR3 DNA reads TGTGCCAGCAGCGTTTTTGGGGCCCCAGATACGCAGTATTTT.

In its sample, this clonotype was seen a few times. DNA of the CDR3: TGTGCCAGCAGCCTAGGGTCCTCCTATGGCTACACCTTC. Protein sequence: CASSLGSSYGYTF. V and J are TRBV7-2 and TRBJ1-2, with D unclear. The ends were cut back, 5 bases at V and 4 bases at J, with 11 bases in the middle. The CDR3 is 13 amino acids. Germline-derived CDR1 and CDR2 are SGHTA and FQGNSA.

This clonotype was recorded many times. J is TRBJ1-3 and V is TRBV20-1, with TRBD1 identical over 8 bases. Germline trimming cut 5 bases from V and 0 bases from J; bases unmatched to any gene: 12. Germline V gives CDR1 DFQATT, CDR2 SNEGSKA (reference sequence). This CDR3 region has 17 residues. In nucleotides, the CDR3 is TGCAGTGCTGAGCAGGGACAGGCATATTCCTCTGGAAACACCATATATTTT. Translated: CSAEQGQAYSSGNTIYF.

This clonotype came up many times. J is TRBJ2-5 and V is TRBV5-1; D tentatively reads TRBD1 or TRBD2 (5 bases each). V lost 1 base to trimming and J lost 3 bases, with 7 bases between them. This CDR3 has 13 residues. Per germline, CDR1 SGHRS and CDR2 YFSETQ. The CDR3 coding sequence is TGCGCCAGCAGCTTGCAGGGAGAAGAGACCCAGTACTTC. It is translated as CASSLQGEETQYF.

This clonotype has at least ten counts. The gene calls are TRBV3-1 and TRBJ2-3; 12 positions agree with TRBD2. Trimming cost V 2 bases and J 5 bases; bases outside gene matches: 8. The germline V gene has CDR1 LGHDT and CDR2 YNNKEL (reference sequence). The CDR3 sequence is 17 residues long. DNA of the CDR3: TGTGCCAGCAGCCAAATGAGCGGACTAGCGGGGATAGATACGCAGTATTTT. It codes for CASSQMSGLAGIDTQYF.

This clonotype was seen ten or more times. The rearrangement uses TRBV20-1 and TRBJ2-1; 13 bases map to TRBD2. Germline-derived CDR1 and CDR2 are DFQATT and SNEGSKA (reference sequence). Trimming took 6 bases from V and 8 from J; bases not matched to a gene: 13. This CDR3 has 16 residues. The DNA of the CDR3 is TGCAGTGCCATTAACTGGAGGACTAGCGGGAGAGATGAGCAGTTCTTC. Amino acid sequence: CSAINWRTSGRDEQFF.